This T cell receptor beta chain was captured by sequencing in a study of T cell responses to AZD1222 COVID-19 vaccine. Germline lookup yields CDR1 SGHRS and CDR2 YFSETQ. Trimming took off 0 bases at V and 8 bases at J, with 20 bases between the two ends. The CDR3 spans 16 residues. Profiled with immunoSEQ multiplex PCR; TCRdb holds only in-frame clones, not every one. The profile covers some 74,000 clones, with 80% appearing a single time and around 20% taken by the ten largest. General study results and limits: Sampling captured repertoires only after the peak T cell response. CD4 TCRs associated with vaccination spanned spike, dominating at 160-218 and 743-854. Of spike-specific TCRs, nearly half reportedly target regions left unmutated in variants. Rises in breadth and depth of Spike-specific TCRs came after two AZD1222 doses.

This clone was recorded only once. Its antigen remains unknown. The sequencing here drew on peripheral blood, taken on day 0 of AZD1222 vaccination. The genes are TRBV5-1 and TRBJ1-1, with D possibly matching TRBD1 (6 bases). The receptor was isolated from an adult in good health. The CDR3 spells CASSLAKGEGVIEAFF. The CDR3 DNA follows: TGCGCCAGCAGCTTGGCCAAGGGGGAGGGTGTTATAGAAGCTTTCTTT.